These 3 T cell receptor beta chains were sequenced from one sample in a study of cytomegalovirus exposure and HLA in healthy donors. In the PCR, 60 Vbeta and 13 Jbeta primers were used. TCRdb's copy holds only in-frame clones and misses some; the assay was immunoSEQ multiplex PCR. The table lists 100,000 or so clones, 76% of them singletons, with more than 6.5% in the top ten. Source material: PBMCs. These receptors came from a man aged 35 to 55 in good health and CMV-seropositive.

Comments on this clone: Germline and junction disagree at one end, which may indicate a read error. The V call is TRBV2, the J call TRBJ2-7; 8 bases match TRBD1. The V gene's germline CDR1 is SNHLY and CDR2 FYNNEI. The CDR3 runs 14 residues. CDR3 bases: TGTGCCAGCAGTCTTAGGACAGGGCTCTACGAGCAGTGCTTC. Translated: CASSLRTGLYEQCF.

This clone was seen more than once but under ten times. V usage is TRBV2 and J usage is TRBJ2-1, with D possibly TRBD1 on 6 matching bases. V dropped 0 bases and J dropped 15 bases, with 12 bases sitting between them. Germline V CDR1 and CDR2: SNHLY, FYNNEI. This CDR3 is 12 amino acids long. Written as DNA, the CDR3 is TGTGCCAGCAGTGAAGCTTTCAGGGGTGGGTTCTTC. This codes for CASSEAFRGGFF.

This clone was seen a handful of times. This rearrangement joins TRBV7-2 to TRBJ1-2, with 7 bases lining up with TRBD1. CDR3 length: 13 residues. From germline, CDR1 is SGHTA and CDR2 FQGNSA. Trimming removed 6 bases from V and 4 bases from J; junction bases left unmatched: 5. CDR3 in amino acids: CASSQTGTYGYTF. The CDR3, as DNA: TGTGCCAGCAGTCAGACAGGGACCTATGGCTACACCTTC.